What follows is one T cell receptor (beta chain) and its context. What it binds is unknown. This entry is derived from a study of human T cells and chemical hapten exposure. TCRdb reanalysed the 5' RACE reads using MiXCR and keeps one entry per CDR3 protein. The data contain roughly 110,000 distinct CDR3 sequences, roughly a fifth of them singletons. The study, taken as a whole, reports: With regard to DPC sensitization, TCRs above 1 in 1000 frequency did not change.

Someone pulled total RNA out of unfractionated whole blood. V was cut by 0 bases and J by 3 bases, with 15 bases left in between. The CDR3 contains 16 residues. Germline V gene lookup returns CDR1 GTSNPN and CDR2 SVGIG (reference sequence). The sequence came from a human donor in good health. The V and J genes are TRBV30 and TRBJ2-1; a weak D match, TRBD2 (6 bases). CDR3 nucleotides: TGTGCCTGGAGTGTACTTGGAGGGGAAAGCTACAATGAGCAGTTCTTC. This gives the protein CAWSVLGGESYNEQFF. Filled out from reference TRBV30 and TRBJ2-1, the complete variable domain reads SQTIHQWPATLVQPVGSPLSLECTVEGTSNPNLYWYRQAAGRGLQLLFYSVGIGQISSEVPQNLSASRPQDRQFILSSKKLLLSDSGFYLCAWSVLGGESYNEQFFGPGTRLTVL.